The clone carrying this TCR beta chain has just one count. Its antigen remains unknown. The data are from a study of Ad26.COV2.S vaccination and SARS-CoV-2 variants. For the study at large: Ad26.COV2.S shots went into the muscle once or twice, 56 days apart. Study results and limitations: Measurement of non-spike TCR breadth gave similar results in vaccine and placebo recipients.

Per germline, CDR1 SGHNT and CDR2 YENEEA. CDR3 length: 15 amino acids. Between the trimmed V and J ends, which lost 3 bases and 0 bases, there was a span of 10 bases. Only in-frame clones appear in the TCRdb table, and some are missing; sequencing was by immunoSEQ multiplex PCR. The sample has around 450,000 clones, about nine tenths seen once. Treatment of the sample: 19 received Ad26.COV2.S at low or high dose, single or two shots; about 5 received placebo; per-sample allocation not given. Collection of samples fell on day 63 after the first vaccine or placebo injection. The sample was peripheral blood, taken in a trial of Ad26.COV2.S vaccine versus placebo. The chain links TRBV11-3 to TRBJ2-3; D might be TRBD1 (6 bases). The TCR was taken from a person aged 18-65 years who received the Ad26.COV2.S COVID-19 vaccine or a placebo. The DNA of the CDR3 is TGTGCCAGCAGCTTGTCACAGGGTAGCACAGATACGCAGTATTTT. Translation gives CASSLSQGSTDTQYF. The variable domain in full, with the rest retrieved from reference TRBV11-3 and TRBJ2-3, is EAGVVQSPRYKIIEKKQPVAFWCNPISGHNTLYWYLQNLGQGPELLIRYENEEAVDDSQLPKDRFSAERLKGVDSTLKIQPAELGDSAVYLCASSLSQGSTDTQYFGPGTRLTVL.